The rows below give T cell receptor beta chains drawn from one sample of a study of blood T cell repertoires in COVID-19. Sequenced by immunoSEQ multiplex PCR; TCRdb stores in-frame clones only, minus some. The sample consists of about 140,000 clones, 84% of them appearing once. The sequencing input was PBMCs or T cells enriched from blood (not recorded which). The source of these receptors is a man aged 40-50 years with acute COVID-19. CDR3s include the opening cysteine and the closing phenylalanine or tryptophan. A clone size is listed for some rows: how often the clone was seen (once, few, many), or a class if it is expanded.

CDR3aa: CASSLGDSPYNEQFF; v_gene: TRBV7-2; len: 15; abundance: NA
CDR3aa: CAWSVRRRGNTEAFF; v_gene: TRBV30; len: 15; abundance: NA
CDR3aa: CAWRRTVSSYEQYF; v_gene: TRBV30; len: 14; abundance: NA
CDR3aa: CASSEVQSGNQPQHF; v_gene: TRBV2; len: 15; abundance: NA
CDR3aa: CASSLGTDTEAFF; v_gene: TRBV5-1; len: 13; abundance: NA
CDR3aa: CASRTSGGYNEQFF; v_gene: TRBV5-1; len: 14; abundance: NA
CDR3aa: CASSVSPSGEQFF; v_gene: TRBV7-7; len: 13; abundance: NA
CDR3aa: CASSIIGENTEAFF; v_gene: TRBV19; len: 14; abundance: NA
CDR3aa: CSVRTDNTGELFF; v_gene: TRBV29-1; len: 13; abundance: NA
CDR3aa: CASSPTPGGTEAFF; v_gene: TRBV18; len: 14; abundance: once
CDR3aa: CASSLVGQAHNEQFF; v_gene: TRBV7-2; len: 15; abundance: NA
CDR3aa: CASSFGTGYNQPQHF; v_gene: TRBV6-5; len: 15; abundance: NA
CDR3aa: CASSQDLGLTTDTQYF; v_gene: TRBV4-3; len: 16; abundance: NA
CDR3aa: CATSRVVVSGANVLTF; v_gene: TRBV15; len: 16; abundance: NA
CDR3aa: CASSIQNSAPEQFF; v_gene: TRBV19; len: 14; abundance: once
CDR3aa: CASSEYGASGGPYNEQFF; v_gene: TRBV25-1; len: 18; abundance: NA
CDR3aa: CASSLGGRSYEQYF; v_gene: TRBV11-2; len: 14; abundance: NA
CDR3aa: CASSEGDREEKNEQYF; v_gene: TRBV28; len: 16; abundance: once
CDR3aa: CASSENESGETQYF; v_gene: TRBV18; len: 14; abundance: NA
CDR3aa: CASSQEGTSGGAKETQYF; v_gene: TRBV3-1/TRBV3-2; len: 18; abundance: NA
CDR3aa: CASSLWIRSRYEQYF; v_gene: TRBV27; len: 15; abundance: NA
CDR3aa: CSASTGERGNQPQHF; v_gene: TRBV20-1; len: 15; abundance: NA